This entry concerns a single T cell receptor (beta chain). This receptor's antigen is unknown. For every CD8+ T cell subset, 300,000 cells were flow-sorted straight into RLT lysis buffer, and each subset was sorted in triplicate. To exclude memory contaminants, naive CD8+ T cells were stringently defined as CD45RO-CCR7+CD27+CD95-. Peripheral blood mononuclear cells were isolated from buffy coats using standard density gradient centrifugation. Naive CXCR3-negative and CXCR3-positive CD8+ T cells were flow-sorted on a FACSAria III. Total RNA was extracted from sorted cells with an RNeasy Mini Kit. The CDR3 runs 17 residues from the cysteine to the phenylalanine. Only the protein is available. CDR1 SQVTM and CDR2 ANQGSEA were looked up in the germline V gene. The source of the sample is a study of CXCR3-negative and CXCR3-positive naive CD8 T cells (dated by TCRdb to the late 2010s). About the study as a whole: In total, some 140 million TRB reads were obtained, corresponding to roughly 1.5 +/- 0.3 million reads per library. Naive subsets from 5 or 6 donors and memory cells from 3 donors were included in the TRBV-TRBJ cluster analysis. The diversity and physicochemical repertoire analyses included some 11 donors pooled from two independent experiments. Results and caveats for the whole study, not just this receptor: Similar TRBV-TRBJ usage was shown by naive CXCR3-negative and CXCR3-positive cells from the same donor, whereas distinct patterns were shown by memory cells. Because surface CD5, which is linked to self-reactivity in mice, was comparable between the naive subsets, TCR interaction strength was also inferred from the physicochemical properties of TRB CDR3s. CXCR3 expression partially decreased after cryopreservation, so most assays used freshly isolated PBMCs. TRB CDR3s from CXCR3-positive naive cells showed higher hydrophobicity (lower Kidera factor 4), lower energy, and higher strength and volume indices than CXCR3-negative naive cells. Repertoire diversity was comparably high in both naive subsets but much lower in memory CD8+ T cells.

Instrument on record: NextSeq 550. The Human TCR Profiling Kit (MiLaboratory) was used to make UMI-labeled 5' RACE TRB cDNA libraries. The full amount of extracted RNA was used for cDNA synthesis, and the full amount of resulting cDNA was used for PCR amplification. Libraries were prepared in parallel with an identical number of PCR cycles. The paper's data handling went like this. With a requirement of at least two reads per UMI, MIGEC and MiXCR extracted about 50,000 +/- 10,000 unique UMI-labeled TRB cDNA molecules per library. An average of approximately 40,000 +/- 10,000 functional in-frame TRB CDR3 nucleotide clonotypes without stop codons was found per library. After downsampling to 5000 UMI-labeled TRB molecules per sample, diversity metrics such as normalized Shannon-Wiener and Chao1 were calculated in VDJtools. For the central five CDR3 residues, VDJtools calculated physicochemical properties weighted by clonotype size, namely interaction energy, strength, volume and Kidera factor 4. TCRdb reprocessed the raw reads; every CDR3 protein sequence is a single record, and DNA is not supplied. These V and J calls originate from TCRdb's pipeline instead of the authors' own analysis. The sample table holds roughly 140,000 distinct CDR3 sequences. About 0.27% of the sample goes to the ten largest clones.

This clonotype was obtained from a human donor in good health. Some clones in this sample may be carry-over from other donors' samples. In this chain, TRBV29-1 is recombined with TRBJ2-1; TCRdb's D call of TRBD2 is untestable without DNA. The sample taken for sequencing was naive CXCR3+ CD8+ T cells from blood. According to the study, the label for this sample's cell subset or site signals: CD45RO-CCR7+CD27+CD95- naive CD8+ T cells expressing CXCR3 (TNR3+). This receptor has the CDR3 CSVEAWGTSGRAGEQFF.